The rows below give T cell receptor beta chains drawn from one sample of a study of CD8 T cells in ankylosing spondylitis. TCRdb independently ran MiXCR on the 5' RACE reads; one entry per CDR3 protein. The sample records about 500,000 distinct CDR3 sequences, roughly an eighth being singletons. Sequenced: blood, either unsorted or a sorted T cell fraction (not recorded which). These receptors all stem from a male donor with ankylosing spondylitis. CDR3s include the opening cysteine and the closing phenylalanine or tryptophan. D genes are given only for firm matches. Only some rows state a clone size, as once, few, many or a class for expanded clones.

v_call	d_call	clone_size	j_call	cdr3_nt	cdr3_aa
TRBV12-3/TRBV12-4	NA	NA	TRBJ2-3	TGTGCCAGCAGGCCCGTGGGTGACACAGATACGCAGTATTTT	CASRPVGDTDTQYF
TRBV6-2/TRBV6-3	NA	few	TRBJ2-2	TGTGCCAGCATCGTGAACGGGGAATGGACCGGGGAGCTGTTTTTT	CASIVNGEWTGELFF
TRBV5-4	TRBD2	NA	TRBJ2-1	TGTGCCAGCAGCAACAGCGGGAGCTCCTACAATGAGCAGTTCTTC	CASSNSGSSYNEQFF
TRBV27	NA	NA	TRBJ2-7	TGTGCCAGCAGCCAAATTAGCCTTAAAAACGAGCAGTACTTC	CASSQISLKNEQYF
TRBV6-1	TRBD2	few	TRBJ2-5	TGTGCCAGCACCAACGGGGTGGGCGGGAGAGGCGGGACCCAGTACTTC	CASTNGVGGRGGTQYF
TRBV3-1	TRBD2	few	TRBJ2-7	TGTGCCAGCAGCCAATTCGCGGGAGCCTCCTACGAGCAGTACTTC	CASSQFAGASYEQYF
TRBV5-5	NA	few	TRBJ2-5	TGTGCCAGCAGCCTCGCCGGGACCACCTCGACCCAGTACTTC	CASSLAGTTSTQYF
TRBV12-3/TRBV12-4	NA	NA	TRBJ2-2	TGTGCCAGCCAATCTCCCACGGGCGGGGAGCTGTTTTTT	CASQSPTGGELFF
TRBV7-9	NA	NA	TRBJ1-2	TGTGCCAGCAGCTTAACAGACTCAGAAGGCTACACCTTC	CASSLTDSEGYTF
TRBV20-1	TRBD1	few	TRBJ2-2	TGCAGTGCTCCCGGACAGGCGAACACCGGGGAGCTGTTTTTT	CSAPGQANTGELFF
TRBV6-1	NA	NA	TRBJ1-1	TGTGCCAGCAGTGAGAGACAGTTCTCTGAAGCTTTCTTT	CASSERQFSEAFF
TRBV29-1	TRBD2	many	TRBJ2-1	TGCAGCGTTGAACTCGGCGGGGGCTACAATGAGCAGTTCTTC	CSVELGGGYNEQFF
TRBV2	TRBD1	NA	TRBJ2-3	TGTGCCAGCAGGCACAGGGGAAGCACAGATACGCAGTATTTT	CASRHRGSTDTQYF
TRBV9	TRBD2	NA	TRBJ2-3	TGTGCCAGCAGCGTAGGGACTAGATATACGCAGTATTTT	CASSVGTRYTQYF
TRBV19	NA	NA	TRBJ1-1	TGTGCCAGTACCGGCTTTAGGTATAACACTGAAGCTTTCTTT	CASTGFRYNTEAFF
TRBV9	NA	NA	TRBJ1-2	TGTGCCAGCAGCGTTTTTGCGGCCTCCTTGTCCGGAGGCTACACCTTC	CASSVFAASLSGGYTF
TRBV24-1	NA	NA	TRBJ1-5	TGTGCCACCGCCGGGGGGAGCAATCAGCCCCAGCATTTT	CATAGGSNQPQHF
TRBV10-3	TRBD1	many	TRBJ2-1	TGTGCCATTCAGACAGGGAAATACAATGAGCAGTTCTTC	CAIQTGKYNEQFF
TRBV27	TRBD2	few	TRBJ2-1	TGTGCCAGCAGAGCGGGAGGGTCCTACAATGAGCAGTTCTTC	CASRAGGSYNEQFF
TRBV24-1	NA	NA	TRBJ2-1	TGTGCCACCAGTGAAAGAAGACGAACGTTGGAGCAGTTCTTC	CATSERRRTLEQFF
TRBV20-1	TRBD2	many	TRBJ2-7	TGCAGTGCTAGGGGACTAGCGGGAGTCAGCTCCTACGAGCAGTACTTC	CSARGLAGVSSYEQYF
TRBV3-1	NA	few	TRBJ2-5	TGTGCCAGCAGCCGGGCCCCGACCCAAGAGGAGACCCAGTACTTC	CASSRAPTQEETQYF
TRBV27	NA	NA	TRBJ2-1	TGTGCCAGCAGTCTCCGGACAGCCTTTCTGAGGGGTGAGCAGTTCTTC	CASSLRTAFLRGEQFF
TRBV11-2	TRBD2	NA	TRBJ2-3	TGTGCCAGCAGCGATAGCGGGAGAGCCCCAGATACGCAGTATTTT	CASSDSGRAPDTQYF
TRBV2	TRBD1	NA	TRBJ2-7	TGTGCCAGCAGTGAATTCCTGGGACAGGGGAACGAGCAGTACTTC	CASSEFLGQGNEQYF
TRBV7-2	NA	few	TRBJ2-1	TGTGCCAGCAGCTTAGCGCTAGGGGGGTACAATGAGCAGTTCTTC	CASSLALGGYNEQFF
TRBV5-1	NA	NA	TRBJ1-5	TGCGCCAGCAGGTTGGGGGCCACCGATAATCAGCCCCAGCATTTT	CASRLGATDNQPQHF
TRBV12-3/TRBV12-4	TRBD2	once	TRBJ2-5	TGTGCCAGCAGTCCCGGGACTAGCGGGAGGGGTCAGGAGGAGACCCAGTACTTC	CASSPGTSGRGQEETQYF
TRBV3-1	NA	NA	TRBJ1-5	TGTGCCAGCAGCCAGGCCGCCCAGGGAACATGGACAGATACGCAGCATTTT	CASSQAAQGTWTDTQHF